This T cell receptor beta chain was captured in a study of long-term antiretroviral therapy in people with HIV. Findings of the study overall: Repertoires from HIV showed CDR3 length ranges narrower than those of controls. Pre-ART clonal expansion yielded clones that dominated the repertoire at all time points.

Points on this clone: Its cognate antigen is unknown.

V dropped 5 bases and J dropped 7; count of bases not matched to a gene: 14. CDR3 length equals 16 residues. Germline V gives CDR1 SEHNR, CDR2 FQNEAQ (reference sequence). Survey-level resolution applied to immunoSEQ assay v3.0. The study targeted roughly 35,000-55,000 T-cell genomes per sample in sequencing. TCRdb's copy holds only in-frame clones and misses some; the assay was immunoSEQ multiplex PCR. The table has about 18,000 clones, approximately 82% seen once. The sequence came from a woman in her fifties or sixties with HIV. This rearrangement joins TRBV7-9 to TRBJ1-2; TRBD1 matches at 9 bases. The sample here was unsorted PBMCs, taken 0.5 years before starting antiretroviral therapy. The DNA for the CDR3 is TGTGCCAGCAGCCAACCGGGACAGGGAAAGCTTCGTGGCTACACCTTC. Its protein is CASSQPGQGKLRGYTF.